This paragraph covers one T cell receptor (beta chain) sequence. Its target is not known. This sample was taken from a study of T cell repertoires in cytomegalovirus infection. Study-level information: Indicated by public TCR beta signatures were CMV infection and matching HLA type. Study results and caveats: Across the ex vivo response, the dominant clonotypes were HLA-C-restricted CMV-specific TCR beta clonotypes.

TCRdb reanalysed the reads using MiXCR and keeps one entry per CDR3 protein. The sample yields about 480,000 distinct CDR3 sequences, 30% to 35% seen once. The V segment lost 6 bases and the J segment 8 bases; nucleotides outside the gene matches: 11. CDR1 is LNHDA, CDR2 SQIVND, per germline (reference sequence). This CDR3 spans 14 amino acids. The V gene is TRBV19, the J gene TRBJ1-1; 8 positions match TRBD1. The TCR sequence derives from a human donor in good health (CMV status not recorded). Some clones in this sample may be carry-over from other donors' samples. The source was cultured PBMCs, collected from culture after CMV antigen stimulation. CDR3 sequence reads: CASRTGDSRDEAFF. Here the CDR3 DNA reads TGTGCCAGTAGGACAGGGGATTCCAGAGACGAAGCTTTCTTT.